The TCR beta chain under discussion was sequenced for a study of cytomegalovirus exposure and HLA in healthy donors. Study-level results: The study had only CMV serostatus as immune exposure information.

CDR1 SGHDT and CDR2 YYEEEE come from the germline V gene. The CDR3 runs 17 residues. Losses at the gene ends were 4 bases for V and 4 bases for J; bases not matched to a gene: 9. The PCR made use of 60 Vbeta and 13 Jbeta primers. Repertoires were generated with immunoSEQ multiplex PCR, while TCRdb's copy carries only in-frame clones and drops some. The sample shows 70,000 to 95,000 clones, more than 55% of them seen only once. This clone turned up a few times. The target antigen is unknown. The specimen was PBMCs. This receptor was taken from a woman aged 30 to 39 in good health and CMV-seropositive. The chain combines TRBV5-6 with TRBJ1-3; 12 positions agree with TRBD1. CDR3 protein: CASSRTGTGGRGNTIYF. The CDR3 coding sequence is TGTGCCAGCAGCAGAACCGGGACAGGGGGCCGCGGAAACACCATATATTTT.